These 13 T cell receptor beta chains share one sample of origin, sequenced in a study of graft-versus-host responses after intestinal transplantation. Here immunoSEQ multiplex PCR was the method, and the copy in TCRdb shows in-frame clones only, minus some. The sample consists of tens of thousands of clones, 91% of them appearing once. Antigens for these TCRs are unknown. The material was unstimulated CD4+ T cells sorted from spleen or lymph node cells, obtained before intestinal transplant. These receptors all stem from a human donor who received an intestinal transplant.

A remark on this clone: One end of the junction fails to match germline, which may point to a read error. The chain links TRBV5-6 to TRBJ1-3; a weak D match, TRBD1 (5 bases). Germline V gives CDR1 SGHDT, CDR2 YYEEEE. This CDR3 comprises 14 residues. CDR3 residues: CASSLARAGNTIYF. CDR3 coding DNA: TGTGCCAGCAGCTTGGCCAGGGCTGGTAACACCATATATTTT.

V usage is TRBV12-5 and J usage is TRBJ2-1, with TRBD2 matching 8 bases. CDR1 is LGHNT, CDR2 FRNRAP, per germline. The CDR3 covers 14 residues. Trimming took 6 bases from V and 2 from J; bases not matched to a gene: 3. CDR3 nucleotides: TGTGCTAGTGGCGGGGGGGGGCCCTACAATGAGCAGTTCTTC. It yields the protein CASGGGGPYNEQFF.

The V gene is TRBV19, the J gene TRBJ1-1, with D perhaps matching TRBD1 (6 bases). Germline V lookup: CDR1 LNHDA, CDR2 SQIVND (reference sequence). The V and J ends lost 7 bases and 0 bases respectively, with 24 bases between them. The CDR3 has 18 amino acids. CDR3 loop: CASTLTGGHLILNTEAFF. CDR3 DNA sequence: TGTGCCAGTACCCTCACGGGGGGACACCTTATTCTGAACACTGAAGCTTTCTTT.

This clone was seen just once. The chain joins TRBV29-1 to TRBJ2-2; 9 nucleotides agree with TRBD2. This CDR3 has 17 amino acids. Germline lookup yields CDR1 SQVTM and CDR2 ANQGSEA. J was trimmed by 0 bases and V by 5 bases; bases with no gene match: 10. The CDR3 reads CSVIWSGGTSNTGELFF. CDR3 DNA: TGCAGCGTTATATGGAGCGGGGGGACATCGAACACCGGGGAGCTGTTTTTT.

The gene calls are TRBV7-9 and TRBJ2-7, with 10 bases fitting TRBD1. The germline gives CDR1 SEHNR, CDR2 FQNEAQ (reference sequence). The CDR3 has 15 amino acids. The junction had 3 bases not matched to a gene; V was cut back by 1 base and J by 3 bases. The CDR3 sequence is CASSLGTGGIYEQYF. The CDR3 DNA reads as TGTGCCAGCAGCTTAGGGACAGGGGGTATCTACGAGCAGTACTTC.

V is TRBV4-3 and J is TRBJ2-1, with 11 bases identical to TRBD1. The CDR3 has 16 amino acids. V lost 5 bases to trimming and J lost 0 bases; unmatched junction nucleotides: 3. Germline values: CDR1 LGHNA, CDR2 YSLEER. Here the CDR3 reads CASSGGTGGSYNEQFF. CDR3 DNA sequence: TGCGCCAGCAGCGGAGGGACAGGGGGCTCCTACAATGAGCAGTTCTTC.

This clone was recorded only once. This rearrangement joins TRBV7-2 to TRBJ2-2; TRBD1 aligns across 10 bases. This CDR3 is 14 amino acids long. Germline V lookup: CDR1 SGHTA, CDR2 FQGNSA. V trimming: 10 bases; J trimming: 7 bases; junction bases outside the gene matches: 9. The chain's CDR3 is CATGTGVMGGELFF. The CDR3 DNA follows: TGTGCCACGGGGACAGGGGTAATGGGCGGGGAGCTGTTTTTT.

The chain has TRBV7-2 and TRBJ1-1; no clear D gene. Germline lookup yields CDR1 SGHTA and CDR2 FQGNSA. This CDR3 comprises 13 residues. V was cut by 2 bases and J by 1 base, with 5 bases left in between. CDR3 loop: CASSLSENTEAFF. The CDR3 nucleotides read TGTGCCAGCAGCTTAAGCGAGAACACTGAAGCTTTCTTT.

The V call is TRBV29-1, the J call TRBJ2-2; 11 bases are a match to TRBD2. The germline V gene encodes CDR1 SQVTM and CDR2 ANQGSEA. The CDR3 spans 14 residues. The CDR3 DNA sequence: TGCAGGGGGGGACTAGCGGCGAACACCGGGGAGCTGTTTTTT. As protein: CRGGLAANTGELFF.

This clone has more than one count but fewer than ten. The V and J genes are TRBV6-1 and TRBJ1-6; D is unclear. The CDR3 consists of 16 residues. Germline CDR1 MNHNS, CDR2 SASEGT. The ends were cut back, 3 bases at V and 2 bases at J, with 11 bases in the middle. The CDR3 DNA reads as TGTGCCAGCAGTGAGGGGAGACCTCCCTATAATTCACCCCTCCACTTT. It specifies CASSEGRPPYNSPLHF.

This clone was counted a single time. This CDR3 reads CASSLKQGSYEQYF. The CDR3 region has the DNA TGCGCCAGCAGCTTAAAACAGGGCTCCTACGAGCAGTACTTC. V and J are TRBV5-1 and TRBJ2-7; a possible D gene is TRBD1 (6 bases). The germline V gene encodes CDR1 SGHRS and CDR2 YFSETQ. This CDR3 region has 14 residues. Trimming shortened V by 2 bases and J by 0 bases, and 9 bases separated the two germline ends.

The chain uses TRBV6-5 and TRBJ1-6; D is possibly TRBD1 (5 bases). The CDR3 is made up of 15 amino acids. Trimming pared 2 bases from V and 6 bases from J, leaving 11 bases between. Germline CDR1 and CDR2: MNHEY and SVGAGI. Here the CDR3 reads CASSYRGHSNSPLHF. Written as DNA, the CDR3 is TGTGCCAGCAGTTACAGAGGACACAGTAATTCACCCCTCCACTTT.

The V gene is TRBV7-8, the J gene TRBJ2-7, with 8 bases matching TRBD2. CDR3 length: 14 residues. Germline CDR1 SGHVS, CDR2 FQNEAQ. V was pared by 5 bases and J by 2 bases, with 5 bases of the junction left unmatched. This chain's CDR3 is CASSTPGLAYEQYF. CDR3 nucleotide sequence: TGTGCCAGCAGCACTCCGGGACTAGCCTACGAGCAGTACTTC. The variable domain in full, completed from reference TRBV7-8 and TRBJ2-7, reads GAGVSQSPRYKVAKRGQDVALRCDPISGHVSLFWYQQALGQGPEFLTYFQNEAQLDKSGLPSDRFFAERPEGSVSTLKIQRTQQEDSAVYLCASSTPGLAYEQYFGPGTRLTVT.